Listed here are 8 T cell receptor beta chains from one sample, sequenced in a study of blood T cell repertoires in COVID-19. Profiled with immunoSEQ multiplex PCR; TCRdb holds only in-frame clones, not every one. The table has fewer than 200,000 clones, around 83% seen once. Material: PBMCs or T cells enriched from blood (not recorded which). The source of these receptors is a woman in her thirties who had been exposed to COVID-19.

V and J are TRBV5-6 and TRBJ1-2, with a tentative D call TRBD1 (6 bases). V was trimmed by 2 bases and J by 6 bases, leaving 20 bases between them. This CDR3 region has 16 residues. Germline values: CDR1 SGHDT, CDR2 YYEEEE. In DNA, the CDR3 is TGTGCCAGCAGCTTATCAGGGGCGGAGGATTTAGATGGCTACACCTTC. Its protein product is CASSLSGAEDLDGYTF. The full variable domain, rest sourced from reference TRBV5-6 and TRBJ1-2, is DAGVTQSPTHLIKTRGQQVTLRCSPKSGHDTVSWYQQALGQGPQFIFQYYEEEERQRGNFPDRFSGHQFPNYSSELNVNALLLGDSALYLCASSLSGAEDLDGYTFGSGTRLTVV.

V usage is TRBV9 and J usage is TRBJ1-2; 8 bases line up with TRBD1. CDR3 size: 19 residues. Germline CDR1 reads SGDLS; CDR2 reads YYNGEE. V was clipped by 4 bases and J by 5 bases; unmatched bases: 22. CDR3 nucleotide sequence: TGTGCCAGCAGCACCTCCTCTACCGGGACAGGAAGAACTCGTTATGGCTACACCTTC. Translated: CASSTSSTGTGRTRYGYTF.

This clone was counted a few times. The genes are TRBV10-3 and TRBJ1-3; D remains ambiguous. Per the germline V gene, CDR1 is ENHRY and CDR2 is SYGVKD. The CDR3 is 12 amino acids. With 5 bases removed from V and 7 bases from J, the gap between germline ends came to 9 bases. This CDR3 reads CAISMSGNTIYF. The CDR3 DNA reads as TGTGCCATCAGTATGTCGGGGAACACCATATATTTT.

The rearrangement uses TRBV14 and TRBJ2-3, with TRBD1 matching 7 bases. After removal of 4 bases from V and 5 bases from J, the junction contained 6 bases not matched to a gene. CDR1 and CDR2 (germline): SGHDN, FVKESK. The CDR3 loop spans 14 amino acids. This CDR3 reads CASSPQGEEDTQYF. CDR3 coding DNA: TGTGCCAGCAGCCCCCAGGGGGAAGAAGATACGCAGTATTTT.

CDR3 sequence reads: CASFSPNRDPWNTIYF. For the CDR3, the DNA is TGCGCCAGCTTTTCGCCCAACAGGGATCCTTGGAACACCATATATTTT. This chain links TRBV10-2 with TRBJ1-3; possibly TRBD1 for D (6 bases). V was shortened by 8 bases and J by 7 bases, with 24 bases between the two germline ends. The CDR3 has 16 amino acids. CDR1 is WSHSY, CDR2 SAAADI, per germline.

The chain couples TRBV9 to TRBJ2-7; 10 bases line up with TRBD2. Germline values: CDR1 SGDLS, CDR2 YYNGEE. The CDR3 covers 15 residues. The ends lost 3 bases at V and 0 bases at J; junction bases unmatched: 3. The CDR3 sequence: CASSAGLAVSYEQYF. The DNA for the CDR3 is TGTGCCAGCAGCGCCGGACTAGCGGTCTCCTACGAGCAGTACTTC.

The V call is TRBV12-3 or TRBV12-4, the J call TRBJ2-7; D is possibly TRBD2 (6 bases). Trimming took 2 bases from V and 7 from J, leaving 9 bases between them. CDR3 size: 12 residues. This chain's CDR3 is CASSLSAGEQYF. As DNA, the CDR3 is TGTGCCAGCAGTTTATCGGCGGGAGAGCAGTACTTC.

This clone showed up just once. The V gene is TRBV6-6, the J gene TRBJ2-1, with 10 bases identical to TRBD2. This CDR3 is built from 13 residues. V trimming: 7 bases; J trimming: 5 bases; junction bases outside the gene matches: 2. In germline, CDR1 is MNHNY, CDR2 SVGAGI (reference sequence). The CDR3 loop reads CASNLAGDNEQFF. The CDR3 DNA sequence: TGTGCCAGCAACCTAGCGGGGGACAATGAGCAGTTCTTC.